Below are 29 T cell receptor beta chains sequenced from a single sample in a study of T-cell reconstitution after alpha-beta-depleted transplantation in children. Researchers prepared the TCRbeta library using unique molecular identifiers, the study reports. TCRdb called the PCR reads again in MiXCR, with one record for every CDR3 protein. Of 750,000 to 950,000 distinct CDR3 sequences in the sample, roughly 15% are singletons; the top ten hold around 4.5%. The starting material was PBMCs, mostly from graft donor cells, obtained 360 days after TCRalphabeta/CD19-depleted stem cell transplant. The receptors here all came from a male patient between 10 and 17 years old who had a stem cell transplant for acute lymphoblastic leukemia, so the T cells may come from the graft donor.

This clonotype was observed at least ten times. This chain connects TRBV12-3 or TRBV12-4 to TRBJ1-4, with unresolved D. V was pared by 4 bases and J by 12 bases, with 18 bases between. The CDR3 is 14 residues long. CDR3: CASSWAIRGIELFF. The CDR3 DNA sequence: TGTGCCAGCAGTTGGGCCATACGCGGGATAGAACTGTTTTTT.

The chain is built from TRBV7-2 and TRBJ1-1; a weak D match, TRBD1 (6 bases). Trimming took off 5 bases at V and 6 bases at J, with 13 bases between the two ends. The CDR3 has 13 amino acids. In germline, CDR1 is SGHTA, CDR2 FQGNSA. The CDR3 spells CASSLTGKAEAFF. CDR3 DNA sequence: TGTGCCAGCAGCCTAACAGGGAAAGCTGAAGCTTTCTTT. Full variable domain (remainder filled in from reference TRBV7-2 and TRBJ1-1): GAGVSQSPSNKVTEKGKDVELRCDPISGHTALYWYRQSLGQGLEFLIYFQGNSAPDKSGLPSDRFSAERTGGSVSTLTIQRTQQEDSAVYLCASSLTGKAEAFFGQGTRLTVV.

The chain uses TRBV19 and TRBJ2-5; D may be TRBD2 (5 bases). The CDR3 length is 13 residues. In germline, CDR1 is LNHDA, CDR2 SQIVND (reference sequence). Between the trimmed V and J ends, which lost 9 bases and 2 bases, there was a span of 13 bases. This CDR3 reads CASRSGMQETQYF. The DNA for the CDR3 is TGTGCCAGCCGTTCCGGGATGCAAGAGACCCAGTACTTC.

This chain uses TRBV24-1 with TRBJ2-7; a possible D gene is TRBD2 (6 bases). This CDR3 comprises 13 residues. V was cut by 4 bases and J by 5 bases, with 11 bases left in between. Germline V CDR1 and CDR2: KGHDR, SFDVKD. The CDR3 region is CATSERGGHEQYF. As DNA, the CDR3 is TGTGCCACCAGTGAGCGGGGCGGACACGAGCAGTACTTC.

The chain links TRBV20-1 to TRBJ2-1, with TRBD2 matching 11 bases. Germline V gives CDR1 DFQATT, CDR2 SNEGSKA (reference sequence). This CDR3 has 20 residues. J gave up 0 bases and V 6 bases, and 19 bases lay outside the gene matches. The CDR3 protein is CSATDLLAGEKLSSYNEQFF. The DNA of the CDR3 is TGCAGTGCGACCGACTTACTAGCGGGAGAAAAACTGAGCTCCTACAATGAGCAGTTCTTC.

This clonotype was seen a handful of times. CDR3 DNA sequence: TGTGCCAGCAGGGAGACTAGCTGGTGGGAGACCCAGTACTTC. Translated: CASRETSWWETQYF. The chain links TRBV2 to TRBJ2-5; 7 bases are a match to TRBD2. The length of the CDR3 is 14 residues. V trimming: 6 bases; J trimming: 5 bases; junction bases outside the gene matches: 9. Germline CDR1 is SNHLY and CDR2 is FYNNEI.

In DNA, the CDR3 is TGTGCCAGCAGCGTAGATCCGACCGGGGAGCTGTTTTTT. As protein: CASSVDPTGELFF. V is TRBV9 and J is TRBJ2-2; D remains unclear. The V and J ends lost 0 bases and 5 bases respectively, with 5 bases between them. The CDR3 consists of 13 residues. Germline CDR1 and CDR2: SGDLS and YYNGEE.

The chain carries TRBV7-9 and TRBJ1-2; D ambiguous. CDR1 and CDR2 (germline): SEHNR, FQNEAQ (reference sequence). Trimming shortened V by 2 bases and J by 6 bases, and 4 bases separated the two germline ends. The CDR3 consists of 11 residues. This chain's CDR3 is CASSLLHGYTF. In DNA, the CDR3 is TGTGCCAGCAGCTTACTTCATGGCTACACCTTC.

V usage is TRBV2 and J usage is TRBJ2-1; D call uncertain. The CDR3 length is 12 residues. Trimming removed 6 bases from V and 10 bases from J, with 13 bases in between. Germline CDR1 and CDR2: SNHLY and FYNNEI. This CDR3 reads CASRSRGPEQFF. The CDR3, as DNA: TGTGCCAGCAGGAGTAGAGGTCCGGAGCAGTTCTTC.

V is TRBV5-1 and J is TRBJ2-3; D may match TRBD1 or TRBD2 (6 bases each). V was clipped by 9 bases and J by 5 bases, with 19 bases between them. Germline lookup yields CDR1 SGHRS and CDR2 YFSETQ. The CDR3 is 14 residues long. Here the CDR3 DNA reads TGCGCCACTTCACAGGGAAGGCGGGGAGATACGCAGTATTTT. This encodes CATSQGRRGDTQYF.

This chain uses TRBV18 with TRBJ1-1; tentatively, D is TRBD1 (5 bases). The germline CDR1 and CDR2 sequences are KGHSH and LQKENI. This CDR3 is 14 amino acids long. Trimming shortened V by 4 bases and J by 5 bases, and 14 bases separated the two germline ends. The CDR3: CASSRTTGGTEAFF. DNA for the CDR3: TGTGCCAGCTCACGAACGACCGGGGGGACTGAAGCTTTCTTT.

The chain links TRBV20-1 to TRBJ1-2; 7 nucleotides match TRBD1. The germline CDR1 and CDR2 sequences are DFQATT and SNEGSKA (reference sequence). V shed 6 bases, J shed 6 bases, and the junction held 7 bases outside the gene matches. CDR3 size: 12 residues. Written as DNA, the CDR3 is TGCAGTGCGTCTACAGGGGCCAATGGCTACACCTTC. Its translation is CSASTGANGYTF.

In this sample, this clonotype turned up a few times. The J gene is TRBJ2-2, the V gene TRBV7-2; the match to TRBD2 covers 7 bases. The CDR3 sequence is 13 residues long. V shed 5 bases and J 10 bases; nucleotides not matched to a gene: 7. Germline assignment: CDR1 SGHTA and CDR2 FQGNSA. The CDR3 is CASSRTSDMELFF. The CDR3 coding sequence is TGTGCCAGCAGCCGGACTAGTGATATGGAGCTGTTTTTT.

The chain joins TRBV20-1 to TRBJ2-1, with 11 bases lining up with TRBD1. V dropped 3 bases and J dropped 12; count of bases not matched to a gene: 13. The CDR3 extends over 15 amino acids. CDR1 DFQATT and CDR2 SNEGSKA come from the germline V gene (reference sequence). This chain's CDR3 is CSASQSGTGGGGQFF. The CDR3 bases are TGCAGTGCTAGTCAATCCGGGACAGGGGGAGGGGGGCAGTTCTTC.

This clonotype has just a few counts. V and J are TRBV6-1 and TRBJ2-1, with a weak D call TRBD1 (5 bases). The CDR3 contains 15 residues. The V gene lost 7 bases and the J gene lost 8 bases, with 21 bases spanning the gap. Germline V CDR1 and CDR2: MNHNS, SASEGT. CDR3 protein: CASTERGLGVDEQFF. CDR3 bases: TGTGCCAGCACGGAAAGGGGTCTAGGGGTCGATGAGCAGTTCTTC.

The V and J genes are TRBV4-1 and TRBJ2-7; D gene uncertain. Germline assignment: CDR1 MGHRA and CDR2 YSYEKL. Trimming removed 8 bases at V and 6 bases at J, with 8 bases between. CDR3 size: 10 residues. DNA of the CDR3: TGCGCCAGCGGGGTGGTCGAGCAGTACTTC. Its translation is CASGVVEQYF.

This clonotype was seen more than once but under ten times. J is TRBJ2-3 and V is TRBV7-6, with 9 nucleotides matching TRBD2. Germline lookup yields CDR1 SGHVS and CDR2 FNYEAQ. The CDR3 covers 16 residues. V was clipped by 6 bases and J by 1 base; unmatched bases: 8. Here the CDR3 reads CASSLRGGAGTDTQYF. The CDR3 DNA reads as TGTGCCAGCAGTTTGCGGGGGGGCGCCGGCACAGATACGCAGTATTTT.

This clonotype was seen only a few times. The chain joins TRBV7-9 to TRBJ2-1; 9 bases map to TRBD1. CDR1 SEHNR and CDR2 FQNEAQ come from the germline V gene (reference sequence). V trimming: 3 bases; J trimming: 2 bases; junction bases outside the gene matches: 2. The CDR3 runs to 15 residues. CDR3 bases: TGTGCCAGCAGCTTTGACAGGGGGACCTACAATGAGCAGTTCTTC. Its protein is CASSFDRGTYNEQFF.

The V and J genes are TRBV12-3 or TRBV12-4 and TRBJ1-2; 8 positions agree with TRBD1. J lost 10 bases, V lost 5 bases, and 12 bases had no gene match. The CDR3 is 14 residues long. The CDR3, as DNA: TGTGCCAGCAGTAACTCGGACAGGGTGTGGGACTACACCTTC. It encodes CASSNSDRVWDYTF.

This sequence joins TRBV20-1 and TRBJ2-1; 12 nucleotides match TRBD2. CDR1 and CDR2 from the germline V gene are DFQATT and SNEGSKA (reference sequence). V lost 6 bases and J lost 9; bases outside the gene matches: 9. The CDR3 contains 14 residues. The CDR3 DNA is TGCAGTGCCCAGGGACTAGCGGGTCTGGGTGAGCAGTTCTTC. This translates into CSAQGLAGLGEQFF.

The chain links TRBV3-1 to TRBJ2-1; 9 nucleotides align to TRBD2. V lost 1 base and J lost 3; bases outside the gene matches: 10. The V gene's germline CDR1 is LGHDT and CDR2 YNNKEL (reference sequence). The CDR3 spans 18 residues. In DNA form, the CDR3 reads TGTGCCAGCAGCCAAGTCTATACTCGCGGGAGGGTCTACAATGAGCAGTTCTTC. This gives the protein CASSQVYTRGRVYNEQFF.

J is TRBJ2-7 and V is TRBV10-2; D ambiguous. This CDR3 has 12 residues. CDR1 is WSHSY and CDR2 is SAAADI in the germline V gene. V was pared by 7 bases and J by 5 bases, with 12 bases between. CDR3 protein: CASTTAYDEQYF. CDR3 in DNA: TGCGCCAGCACCACCGCCTACGACGAGCAGTACTTC.

This chain connects TRBV14 to TRBJ2-2, with D possibly TRBD1 on 6 matching bases. The V and J ends lost 6 bases and 9 bases respectively, with 17 bases between them. This CDR3 region has 14 residues. Germline CDR1 is SGHDN and CDR2 is FVKESK. The chain's CDR3 is CASSQNLQGRELFF. The CDR3 DNA reads as TGTGCCAGCAGTCAGAACCTACAGGGCCGGGAGCTGTTTTTT.

The J gene is TRBJ2-2, the V gene TRBV4-1; D ambiguous. This CDR3 has 15 residues. Germline V gives CDR1 MGHRA, CDR2 YSYEKL. With 3 bases removed from V and 8 bases from J, the gap between germline ends came to 16 bases. The CDR3 DNA is TGCGCCAGCAGCCACGTAGGTCGCGCTTCGGGGGAGCTGTTTTTT. It is translated as CASSHVGRASGELFF.

This chain links TRBV7-9 with TRBJ2-5; D is unresolved. Germline CDR1 reads SEHNR; CDR2 reads FQNEAQ (reference sequence). Deletions cut 1 base from V and 1 base from J, with 7 bases between. This CDR3 is 14 amino acids long. For the CDR3, the DNA is TGTGCCAGCAGCTTAGTTGTAGTCCAAGAGACCCAGTACTTC. Translation: CASSLVVVQETQYF. The whole variable domain, remainder taken from reference TRBV7-9 and TRBJ2-5, is DTGVSQNPRHKITKRGQNVTFRCDPISEHNRLYWYRQTLGQGPEFLTYFQNEAQLEKSRLLSDRFSAERPKGSFSTLEIQRTEQGDSAMYLCASSLVVVQETQYFGPGTRLLVL.

This chain joins TRBV20-1 and TRBJ2-3, with 11 bases identical to TRBD2. The CDR3 is 14 residues long. Germline V gives CDR1 DFQATT, CDR2 SNEGSKA (reference sequence). V was clipped by 5 bases and J by 5 bases; unmatched bases: 6. Written as DNA, the CDR3 is TGCAGTGCTCGGCCGACTAGCGGGATAGATACGCAGTATTTT. Translation gives CSARPTSGIDTQYF.

The J gene is TRBJ2-7, the V gene TRBV7-9, with 8 nucleotides matching TRBD1. CDR3 length equals 14 residues. CDR1 and CDR2 (germline): SEHNR, FQNEAQ (reference sequence). After removal of 3 bases from V and 3 bases from J, the junction contained 4 bases not matched to a gene. DNA of the CDR3: TGTGCCAGCAGCTTTTACGGACAGGGCTACGAGCAGTACTTC. Protein sequence: CASSFYGQGYEQYF.

Only one count was recorded for this clonotype. The genes are TRBV18 and TRBJ2-5; tentative D call: TRBD2 (5 bases). The V end was cut by 6 bases, the J end by 3 bases, with 14 bases between. Germline lookup yields CDR1 KGHSH and CDR2 LQKENI. This CDR3 is built from 14 residues. Here the CDR3 reads CASSVVSGKETQYF. The CDR3 DNA reads as TGTGCCAGCTCCGTGGTCAGCGGTAAAGAGACCCAGTACTTC.

V and J are TRBV29-1 and TRBJ2-6; D possibly corresponds to TRBD1 (6 bases). Trimming cost V 6 bases and J 3 bases, with 33 bases left between them. This CDR3 spans 21 amino acids. Germline lookup yields CDR1 SQVTM and CDR2 ANQGSEA. CDR3 nucleotides: TGCAGCGTCATCCCAGGGGTAGCGAACGGTAAGGTCAGGAATGGGGCCAACGTCCTGACTTTC. Protein sequence: CSVIPGVANGKVRNGANVLTF. Together with reference TRBV29-1 and TRBJ2-6, the CDR3 gives the full variable domain: SAVISQKPSRDICQRGTSLTIQCQVDSQVTMMFWYRQQPGQSLTLIATANQGSEATYESGFVIDKFPISRPNLTFSTLTVSNMSPEDSSIYLCSVIPGVANGKVRNGANVLTFGAGSRLTVL.